Listed below are T cell receptor beta chains from one sample, sequenced in a study of shared clonotypes between healthy human individuals. The data were produced by immunoSEQ multiplex PCR, yet TCRdb's version contains in-frame clones alone and is incomplete. The sample includes about 2 million clones, around 95% seen only once; the top ten take about 0.13%. The sample comprised naive CD4+ T cells sorted from blood. Every receptor here comes from a man aged 18 to 30 in good health. CDR3s include the opening cysteine and the closing phenylalanine or tryptophan. Each record gives: V gene, D gene, J gene, clone size, CDR3 DNA, CDR3 protein. D genes are given only for firm matches. Where a row states a size, it is once, few, many or the class of an expanded clone; other rows omit it.

V: TRBV9
D: -
J: TRBJ2-1
size: -
DNA: TGTGCCAGCAGCGTAGTCAGACGTCTTACGGGGGTGGATGAGCAGTTCTTC
CDR3: CASSVVRRLTGVDEQFF

V: TRBV5-6
D: -
J: TRBJ2-1
size: -
DNA: TGTGCCAGCAGCTGGGGTGGGAATGAGCAGTTCTTC
CDR3: CASSWGGNEQFF

V: TRBV5-1
D: -
J: TRBJ1-4
size: -
DNA: TGCGCCAGCAGCTTCCGACAGGCAACTAATGAAAAACTGTTTTTT
CDR3: CASSFRQATNEKLFF

V: TRBV6-1
D: -
J: TRBJ1-2
size: -
DNA: TGTGCCAGCAGTGAAAGTCAGGGGAGGAGAGGCTACACCTTC
CDR3: CASSESQGRRGYTF

V: TRBV28
D: TRBD1
J: TRBJ1-2
size: -
DNA: TGTGCCAGCAGCCCGGACAGGGCCACCTATGGCTACACCTTC
CDR3: CASSPDRATYGYTF

V: TRBV10-3
D: TRBD1
J: TRBJ2-7
size: -
DNA: TGTGCCATCAGTTCACCCTCACAGGGGGCGCGCGAGCAGTACTTC
CDR3: CAISSPSQGAREQYF

V: TRBV6-1
D: TRBD1
J: TRBJ1-2
size: few
DNA: TGTGCCAGCAGCCTACAGGGGTATGGCTACACCTTC
CDR3: CASSLQGYGYTF

V: TRBV7-9
D: TRBD1
J: TRBJ1-2
size: -
DNA: TGTGCCAGCAGCTTAGGGACAGGGGCTGTAGGTGGCTACACCTTC
CDR3: CASSLGTGAVGGYTF

V: TRBV7-2
D: -
J: TRBJ1-6
size: -
DNA: TGTGCCAGCAGCTTAGCTGGGCAGAGGGGCTCCTATAATTCACCCCTCCACTTT
CDR3: CASSLAGQRGSYNSPLHF

V: TRBV27
D: -
J: TRBJ2-7
size: -
DNA: TGTGCCAGCAGTTCCTATCAGGGGAGCTCCTACGAGCAGTACTTC
CDR3: CASSSYQGSSYEQYF

V: TRBV19
D: -
J: TRBJ1-5
size: once
DNA: TGTGCCAGTAATGGCCTGAGTCAGCCCCAGCATTTT
CDR3: CASNGLSQPQHF

V: TRBV6-5
D: -
J: TRBJ2-1
size: -
DNA: TGTGCCAGCAGTCGGGGACTTTACAATGAGCAGTTCTTC
CDR3: CASSRGLYNEQFF

V: TRBV9
D: TRBD1
J: TRBJ1-6
size: -
DNA: TGTGCCAGCAGCGTAGGTTCAGGGGGCTATAATTCACCCCTCCACTTT
CDR3: CASSVGSGGYNSPLHF

V: TRBV19
D: TRBD2
J: TRBJ2-7
size: -
DNA: TGTGCCAGTAGTACTATTAGCGGGACTACCTCCTACGAGCAGTACTTC
CDR3: CASSTISGTTSYEQYF

V: TRBV7-2
D: TRBD1
J: TRBJ1-5
size: -
DNA: TGTGCCAGCAGCCGTCTATCACAGGGGGCTCTAAATCAGCCCCAGCATTTT
CDR3: CASSRLSQGALNQPQHF

V: TRBV30
D: -
J: TRBJ2-3
size: once
DNA: TGTGCCTGGAGTACGGGGTCCGCTAGCACAGATACGCAGTATTTT
CDR3: CAWSTGSASTDTQYF

V: TRBV18
D: TRBD2
J: TRBJ2-6
size: -
DNA: TGTGCCGGCTCAACGACTAGCGGGGGGACCTCTGGGGCCAACGTCCTGACTTTC
CDR3: CAGSTTSGGTSGANVLTF

V: TRBV28
D: TRBD1
J: TRBJ1-6
size: -
DNA: TGTGCCAGCACCATAGGGGACAGGGCTAATTCACCCCTCCACTTT
CDR3: CASTIGDRANSPLHF

V: TRBV29-1
D: -
J: TRBJ1-2
size: -
DNA: TGCAGCGTTGGAACAAGAGCTAACTATGGCTACACCTTC
CDR3: CSVGTRANYGYTF

V: TRBV10-3
D: -
J: TRBJ1-1
size: -
DNA: TGTGCCATCAGTATGACTGAGGTCTCCGAAGCTTTCTTT
CDR3: CAISMTEVSEAFF

V: TRBV7-9
D: -
J: TRBJ1-6
size: -
DNA: TGTGCCAGCAGCCCTAATTCACCCCTCCACTTT
CDR3: CASSPNSPLHF

V: TRBV5-1
D: -
J: TRBJ2-3
size: -
DNA: TGCGCCAGCAGCCTCGAACAGCCGAAAGATACGCAGTATTTT
CDR3: CASSLEQPKDTQYF

V: TRBV5-4
D: -
J: TRBJ2-1
size: -
DNA: TGTGCCAGCAGCTTGGGGTCCCGAGGGGGGAACAATGAGCAGTTCTTC
CDR3: CASSLGSRGGNNEQFF

V: TRBV6-1
D: -
J: TRBJ1-1
size: -
DNA: TGTGCCAGCACTCTGAGTAGGGCAGGGACGACTGAAGCTTTCTTT
CDR3: CASTLSRAGTTEAFF

V: TRBV7-3
D: -
J: TRBJ2-5
size: -
DNA: TGTGCCAGCAGCCCGGTGGGGGGCGCGGAGACCCAGTACTTC
CDR3: CASSPVGGAETQYF

V: TRBV28
D: -
J: TRBJ1-4
size: -
DNA: TGTGCCAGCAGTCCCCCGGGACCAGGGAATGAAAAACTGTTTTTT
CDR3: CASSPPGPGNEKLFF

V: TRBV15
D: -
J: TRBJ2-5
size: -
DNA: TGTGCCACCACCGGAGACGTGGGGGTCCCAGAGACCCAGTACTTC
CDR3: CATTGDVGVPETQYF

V: TRBV5-1
D: -
J: TRBJ2-7
size: -
DNA: TGCGCCAGCAGTTCGGGGCCGTCCTACGAGCAGTACTTC
CDR3: CASSSGPSYEQYF

V: TRBV25-1
D: TRBD2
J: TRBJ2-3
size: -
DNA: TGTGCCAGCAGTGTTGCGGGAGTTCATACGCAGTATTTT
CDR3: CASSVAGVHTQYF

V: TRBV7-3
D: TRBD1
J: TRBJ1-1
size: once
DNA: TGTGCCAGCAGCCCACAGGGGTACACTGAAGCTTTCTTT
CDR3: CASSPQGYTEAFF

V: TRBV28
D: -
J: TRBJ1-5
size: -
DNA: TGTGCCAGCAGTTTAGGGAACCCCATTCAGCCCCAGCATTTT
CDR3: CASSLGNPIQPQHF

V: TRBV5-4
D: -
J: TRBJ1-2
size: -
DNA: TGTGCCAGCAGCTTGGCGCTGGTAGCTGGCTACACCTTC
CDR3: CASSLALVAGYTF

V: TRBV6-5
D: -
J: TRBJ2-7
size: -
DNA: -
CDR3: CASSFGPGEQYF

V: TRBV10-3
D: TRBD2
J: TRBJ2-3
size: -
DNA: TGTGCCATCAGTGAGTTAGCGGGTTCCAGCACAGATACGCAGTATTTT
CDR3: CAISELAGSSTDTQYF

V: TRBV20-1
D: -
J: TRBJ2-3
size: -
DNA: TGCAGCGGAGGGGTGGATACGCAGTATTTT
CDR3: CSGGVDTQYF

V: TRBV7-7
D: -
J: TRBJ2-3
size: -
DNA: TGTGCCAGCAGCTTAGGTAGCGGATCCACAGATACGCAGTATTTT
CDR3: CASSLGSGSTDTQYF

V: TRBV4-3
D: -
J: TRBJ2-7
size: -
DNA: TGCGCCAGCAGCCAAGAAACCGGACCAGCTCCCTACGAGCAGTACTTC
CDR3: CASSQETGPAPYEQYF

V: TRBV19
D: -
J: TRBJ1-1
size: few
DNA: TGTGCCAGTAGTATGGTTCTAAGGGCCCTTGAAGCTTTCTTT
CDR3: CASSMVLRALEAFF

V: TRBV28
D: TRBD1
J: TRBJ1-5
size: -
DNA: TGTGCCAGCAATACCGACAGGGGGCCGTGGCAGCCCCAGCATTTT
CDR3: CASNTDRGPWQPQHF

V: TRBV5-1
D: TRBD1
J: TRBJ2-5
size: -
DNA: TGCGCCAGCAGCTTGAATACCGGGACAGGGGTAGAGACCCAGTACTTC
CDR3: CASSLNTGTGVETQYF

V: TRBV30
D: TRBD1
J: TRBJ1-1
size: -
DNA: TGTGCCTGGAGGCGCCAGTCAGGGGGGACTGAAGCTTTCTTT
CDR3: CAWRRQSGGTEAFF

V: TRBV19
D: -
J: TRBJ1-5
size: -
DNA: TGTGCCAGTAGTATAGTTTCGGGGGATCAGCCCCAGCATTTT
CDR3: CASSIVSGDQPQHF

V: TRBV27
D: -
J: TRBJ2-3
size: -
DNA: TGTGCCAGCAGTTCGCGGGAAGGAGATACGCAGTATTTT
CDR3: CASSSREGDTQYF

V: TRBV7-8
D: -
J: TRBJ2-7
size: -
DNA: TGTGCCAGCAGCTTACTACTTTATCCCGTGGAGCAGTACTTC
CDR3: CASSLLLYPVEQYF

V: TRBV4-1
D: -
J: TRBJ1-3
size: -
DNA: TGCGCCAGCAGCCAAGGGACGACCGGAAACACCATATATTTT
CDR3: CASSQGTTGNTIYF

V: TRBV11-2
D: -
J: TRBJ2-3
size: -
DNA: TGTGCCAGCAGCTTCTCCCGAGGAATCACAGATACGCAGTATTTT
CDR3: CASSFSRGITDTQYF

V: TRBV4-3
D: TRBD2
J: TRBJ2-7
size: -
DNA: TGCGCCAGCAGCCAGGGGTTTTCTAGCGGGGGTTCCTACGAGCAGTACTTC
CDR3: CASSQGFSSGGSYEQYF

V: TRBV5-1
D: -
J: TRBJ2-1
size: -
DNA: TGCGCCAGCAGCTTTGGACAATACTCCTACAATGAGCAGTTCTTC
CDR3: CASSFGQYSYNEQFF

V: TRBV6-1
D: TRBD2
J: TRBJ2-1
size: -
DNA: TGTGCCAGCAGTGAAGCGCTTCGGGGAGCGGGAGGGCCCCGATCGTTCTTC
CDR3: CASSEALRGAGGPRSFF

V: TRBV2
D: TRBD1
J: TRBJ2-1
size: -
DNA: TGTGCCAGCAGTGGCCAGGGGGCCATTGGCAATGAGCAGTTCTTC
CDR3: CASSGQGAIGNEQFF

V: TRBV4-1
D: -
J: TRBJ2-3
size: -
DNA: TGCGCCAGCAGCCAAGTATTGGGGACTCAAAGGGCCACAGATACGCAGTATTTT
CDR3: CASSQVLGTQRATDTQYF

V: TRBV5-4
D: -
J: TRBJ2-7
size: -
DNA: TGTGCCAGCAGCTCGGGACTCCTCTACGAGCAGTACTTC
CDR3: CASSSGLLYEQYF